One and the same sample provided the 14 T cell receptor beta chains below, sequenced in a study of STAT3 mutations in large granular lymphocyte leukemia. Findings of the study overall: In T-cell large granular lymphocyte leukemia, about half of patients showed multiple immunodominant subclonotypes.

Clones were read by immunoSEQ multiplex PCR, and TCRdb kept only the in-frame ones, dropping some. Of more than 2,500 clones listed, roughly two fifths are singletons. These receptors' targets are unknown. Source material: peripheral blood mononuclear cells. The receptor set was obtained from a man between 50 and 59 years old with T-cell large granular lymphocyte leukemia. Some clones in this sample may be carry-over from other donors' samples.

This clone occurred a few times. V is TRBV27 and J is TRBJ2-7; D gene ambiguous. V was shortened by 1 base and J by 0 bases, with 7 bases between the two germline ends. Germline V gene data show CDR1 as MNHEY and CDR2 as SMNVEV (reference sequence). The length of the CDR3 is 14 residues. CDR3 loop: CASSLFAGSYEQYF. CDR3 in DNA: TGTGCCAGCAGTTTATTCGCAGGCTCCTACGAGCAGTACTTC.

This chain uses TRBV7-9 with TRBJ1-1; TRBD1 agrees at 8 bases. The CDR3 length is 14 residues. V lost 6 bases to trimming and J lost 4 bases; unmatched junction nucleotides: 7. Looked up from germline, CDR1 is SEHNR and CDR2 is FQNEAQ (reference sequence). CDR3 region: CASSDGQGATEAFF. The CDR3 DNA reads TGTGCCAGCAGTGATGGACAGGGCGCCACTGAAGCTTTCTTT.

This chain connects TRBV5-1 to TRBJ1-5, with a weak D call TRBD1 (5 bases). The CDR3 loop spans 14 amino acids. Germline V gene data show CDR1 as SGHRS and CDR2 as YFSETQ. Trimming stripped 0 bases from V and 7 bases from J, with 11 bases between. This CDR3 reads CASSLGGAGQPQHF. For the CDR3, the DNA is TGCGCCAGCAGCTTGGGAGGGGCCGGGCAGCCCCAGCATTTT.

The chain has TRBV18 and TRBJ2-5; the match to TRBD2 covers 7 bases. V was clipped by 6 bases and J by 4 bases; unmatched bases: 5. The CDR3 is 13 amino acids. CDR1 is KGHSH, CDR2 LQKENI, per germline. DNA for the CDR3: TGTGCCAGCTCTCGAAGCGGGACAGAGACCCAGTACTTC. Protein: CASSRSGTETQYF.

V gene TRBV27 combines with J gene TRBJ1-2, with D possibly being TRBD1 (5 bases). The CDR3 spans 12 residues. The V and J ends lost 7 bases and 7 bases respectively, with 13 bases between them. Per germline, CDR1 MNHEY and CDR2 SMNVEV (reference sequence). This CDR3 reads CASKVAGLGYTF. CDR3 bases: TGTGCCAGCAAAGTAGCGGGGCTTGGCTACACCTTC.

This chain connects TRBV7-9 to TRBJ1-6; D gene uncertain. There are 17 residues in the CDR3. The V and J ends lost 5 bases and 0 bases respectively, with 14 bases between them. CDR1 is SEHNR and CDR2 is FQNEAQ in the germline V gene (reference sequence). The CDR3 spells CASSNPLPSSYNSPLHF. As DNA, the CDR3 is TGTGCCAGCAGCAATCCCTTGCCCAGCTCCTATAATTCACCCCTCCACTTT.

The chain carries TRBV5-1 and TRBJ2-1; D is unresolved. This CDR3 spans 12 amino acids. Looked up from germline, CDR1 is SGHRS and CDR2 is YFSETQ. V lost 5 bases and J 6 bases, leaving 9 bases between the germline ends. The CDR3 protein is CASSLGANEQFF. CDR3 coding DNA: TGCGCCAGCAGTCTCGGCGCCAATGAGCAGTTCTTC.

There are a few counts of this clone. The genes are TRBV5-1 and TRBJ1-4; tentatively, D is TRBD1 (6 bases). Trimming cost V 2 bases and J 7 bases, with 9 bases left between them. Germline CDR1 is SGHRS and CDR2 is YFSETQ. This CDR3 contains 13 residues. Written as DNA, the CDR3 is TGCGCCAGCAGCTTAAACAGGGTTGAAAAACTGTTTTTT. This sequence encodes CASSLNRVEKLFF. Full variable domain (remainder filled in from reference TRBV5-1 and TRBJ1-4): KAGVTQTPRYLIKTRGQQVTLSCSPISGHRSVSWYQQTPGQGLQFLFEYFSETQRNKGNFPGRFSGRQFSNSRSEMNVSTLELGDSALYLCASSLNRVEKLFFGSGTQLSVL.

The V gene is TRBV9, the J gene TRBJ1-2; 7 nucleotides line up with TRBD1. Germline V gives CDR1 SGDLS, CDR2 YYNGEE. The CDR3 covers 14 residues. The junction had 6 bases not matched to a gene; V was cut back by 0 bases and J by 7 bases. CDR3 in amino acids: CASSVVEGAGGYTF. CDR3 in DNA: TGTGCCAGCAGCGTAGTGGAGGGGGCTGGTGGCTACACCTTC.

The rearrangement uses TRBV6-5 and TRBJ2-5, with D possibly being TRBD1 or TRBD2 (5 bases each). The CDR3 totals 15 residues. The V gene's germline CDR1 is MNHEY and CDR2 SVGAGI. V shed 6 bases and J shed 2 bases, with 16 bases lying between them. Here the CDR3 DNA reads TGTGCCAGCAGCCACCGGGGCCGGGCACAAGAGACCCAGTACTTC. Residues: CASSHRGRAQETQYF.

The chain joins TRBV4-2 to TRBJ2-7; 11 nucleotides line up with TRBD1. CDR1 is LGHNA, CDR2 YNFKEQ, per germline. The CDR3 runs to 15 residues. V trimming: 4 bases; J trimming: 6 bases; junction bases outside the gene matches: 8. CDR3 nucleotides: TGTGCCAGCAGCCTCCAAGGGACAGGGGGTTTCGAGCAGTACTTC. This encodes CASSLQGTGGFEQYF.

The V call is TRBV14, the J call TRBJ2-5, with D unclear. The V end was cut by 5 bases, the J end by 5 bases, with 12 bases between. CDR1 and CDR2 (germline): SGHDN, FVKESK. This CDR3 has 13 residues. CDR3 sequence: CASSTGLRETQYF. The CDR3 DNA reads TGTGCCAGCAGCACGGGCCTCCGGGAGACCCAGTACTTC.

The rearrangement joins TRBV5-4 to TRBJ2-3; 11 nucleotides agree with TRBD2. CDR3 size: 16 residues. CDR1 is SGHNT, CDR2 YYREEE, per germline (reference sequence). V trimming: 5 bases; J trimming: 8 bases; junction bases outside the gene matches: 13. The CDR3 sequence is CASRTGTSGLEGTQYF. CDR3 bases: TGTGCCAGCAGGACCGGGACTAGCGGTCTCGAGGGTACGCAGTATTTT.

In this sample, this clone turned up once. The chain combines TRBV27 with TRBJ2-3; D is undetermined. This CDR3 spans 14 amino acids. Germline V gives CDR1 MNHEY, CDR2 SMNVEV (reference sequence). The V end lost 3 bases, the J end lost 3 bases, and 10 bases lay between the germline ends. The CDR3 nucleotides read TGTGCCAGCAGTTTCCTTAGTAAAACAGATACGCAGTATTTT. Its protein is CASSFLSKTDTQYF.